This is a list of T cell receptor beta chains from one sample in a study of a mutant IDH1 vaccine in newly diagnosed glioma. No antigen has been assigned to these receptors. Sequenced by immunoSEQ multiplex PCR; TCRdb stores in-frame clones only, minus some. This sample yields about 46,000 clones, of which about 92% are seen a single time; less than 2.5% belongs to the top ten. Sequences were derived from PBMCs, sampled from a glioma patient whose treatment included an IDH1 peptide vaccine. These receptors originate from a man over 45 with glioma. CDR3s include the opening cysteine and the closing phenylalanine or tryptophan. A D gene is named only where the DNA matches it firmly. Some rows mark clone size as missing; the rest say once, few, many or name a class of expanded clone.

V	size	J	D	CDR3	DNA
TRBV6-5	.	TRBJ1-6	.	CASSYSAGSHSPLHF	TGTGCCAGCAGTTACAGCGCAGGTTCTCATTCACCCCTCCACTTT
TRBV19	.	TRBJ1-5	.	CASSIEGIRSTKTQHF	TGTGCCAGTAGTATAGAGGGCATTCGTTCTACTAAGACCCAGCATTTT
TRBV2	.	TRBJ2-7	.	CASKGSYEQYF	TGTGCCAGCAAGGGTTCCTACGAGCAGTACTTC
TRBV19	.	TRBJ2-3	.	CASSRSSTDTQYF	TGTGCCAGTAGTAGAAGTAGCACAGATACGCAGTATTTT
TRBV10-3	once	TRBJ2-5	.	CAISEGGEGGRETQYF	TGTGCCATCAGTGAAGGAGGGGAGGGGGGACGAGAGACCCAGTACTTC
TRBV29-1	.	TRBJ2-3	TRBD2	CSVGTSAADTQYF	TGCAGCGTTGGGACTAGCGCGGCAGATACGCAGTATTTT
TRBV5-1	.	TRBJ2-7	.	CASSFLLGPYEQYF	TGCGCCAGCAGCTTCCTTCTGGGCCCCTACGAGCAGTACTTC
TRBV2	.	TRBJ2-7	.	CASTGGTYEQYF	TGTGCCAGCACGGGCGGAACCTACGAGCAGTACTTC
TRBV19	.	TRBJ1-2	TRBD1	CASSIAHRGGYGYTF	TGTGCCAGTAGTATCGCTCACAGGGGTGGTTATGGCTACACCTTC
TRBV28	.	TRBJ1-1	.	CASSFTGGRTFF	TGTGCCAGCAGTTTTACCGGGGGAAGGACTTTCTTT
TRBV5-4	.	TRBJ2-1	TRBD2	CASSGTSGGFNEQFF	TGTGCCAGCAGCGGGACTAGCGGGGGGTTCAATGAGCAGTTCTTC
TRBV27	.	TRBJ2-3	.	CASKKGFYAVTDTQYF	TGTGCCAGCAAAAAGGGGTTCTACGCGGTAACAGATACGCAGTATTTT
TRBV19	.	TRBJ2-6	.	CASSSWYSFSGANVLTF	TGTGCCAGTAGTAGTTGGTACAGCTTCTCTGGGGCCAACGTCCTGACTTTC
TRBV9	once	TRBJ1-1	.	CASSVDQVGTEAFF	TGTGCCAGCAGCGTAGATCAGGTTGGCACTGAAGCTTTCTTT
TRBV10-1	.	TRBJ2-7	.	CASSEGRYF	TGCGCCAGCAGTGAGGGACGATACTTC
TRBV5-1	.	TRBJ2-3	TRBD2	CASSLSGSGTDTQYF	TGCGCCAGCAGCTTAAGCGGGAGCGGAACAGATACGCAGTATTTT
TRBV7-8	few	TRBJ2-7	TRBD1	CASSAGTGLSEQYF	TGTGCCAGCAGCGCCGGGACAGGATTGAGCGAGCAGTACTTC
TRBV4-3	once	TRBJ1-1	.	CASSPTQGQAFF	TGCGCCAGCAGCCCTACCCAGGGCCAAGCTTTCTTT
TRBV6-5	.	TRBJ2-4	TRBD1	CASTSQGNIQYF	TGTGCCAGCACCTCACAGGGGAACATTCAGTACTTC